These 14 T cell receptor beta chains originate from one sample sequenced in a study of T cells in Graves' hyperthyroidism and ophthalmopathy. Amplification of TCR beta CDR3 regions was performed using RNA transcripts as template. The study used the HTBI primer set for a first-round RT-PCR of the TCR CDR3. Via MiXCR, TCRdb re-called the multiplex PCR reads, giving one row per CDR3 protein. Here the sample spans a few hundred thousand distinct CDR3 sequences, around 14% being singletons. Sequencing was done on a sample of blood. These receptor sequences come from a woman in her thirties with Graves' hyperthyroidism.

This clonotype was detected ten times or more. CDR3 sequence (DNA): TGTGCCAGCAGCCCGGGACAGGCTAGTCTTCAAGGCTACACCTTC. Its protein is CASSPGQASLQGYTF. V and J are TRBV7-2 and TRBJ1-2, with 8 bases aligning to TRBD1. The CDR3 covers 15 residues. CDR1 and CDR2 from the germline V gene are SGHTA and FQGNSA. Unmatched junction bases numbered 13, after V lost 5 bases and J lost 8 bases.

The chain is built from TRBV27 and TRBJ2-4; D not resolved. Trimming shortened V by 2 bases and J by 0 bases, and 14 bases separated the two germline ends. The length of the CDR3 is 17 residues. The germline gives CDR1 MNHEY, CDR2 SMNVEV (reference sequence). CDR3 in DNA: TGTGCCAGCAGTTTAGCTGGGCCCCAACTAGCCAAAAACATTCAGTACTTC. Translated, it gives CASSLAGPQLAKNIQYF.

This clonotype was found many times. V gene TRBV11-2 combines with J gene TRBJ2-5, with D perhaps matching TRBD1 (6 bases). The CDR3 is made up of 15 amino acids. Germline CDR1 is SGHAT and CDR2 is FQNNGV. The ends were cut back, 5 bases at V and 1 base at J, with 14 bases in the middle. The CDR3 nucleotides are TGTGCCAGCAGCCCGGACAGATGGGTCCAAGAGACCCAGTACTTC. It translates to CASSPDRWVQETQYF.

This clonotype was seen repeatedly, ten times or more. V usage is TRBV12-3 or TRBV12-4 and J usage is TRBJ2-2; no definite D call. The CDR3 has 16 residues. V shed 1 base and J shed 1 base, with 10 bases lying between them. This CDR3 is CASSLGQTQNTGELFF. The CDR3 DNA follows: TGTGCCAGCAGTTTAGGGCAGACACAGAACACCGGGGAGCTGTTTTTT.

The chain couples TRBV18 to TRBJ2-5; D possibly corresponds to TRBD1 (6 bases). The V gene lost 5 bases and the J gene lost 5 bases, with 15 bases spanning the gap. This CDR3 comprises 14 residues. From germline, CDR1 is KGHSH and CDR2 LQKENI. This CDR3 is CASSFDRLGETQYF. The CDR3 region has the DNA TGTGCCAGCTCATTTGACAGGCTGGGGGAGACCCAGTACTTC.

This clonotype was detected many times. The chain links TRBV10-3 to TRBJ2-7; D may be TRBD2 (6 bases). The CDR3 length is 14 residues. Germline V gene sequence: CDR1 ENHRY, CDR2 SYGVKD. V gave up 3 bases and J gave up 5 bases, with 14 bases separating them. The CDR3 loop reads CAISDGSGEHEQYF. In DNA form, the CDR3 reads TGTGCCATCAGTGATGGGTCGGGGGAGCACGAGCAGTACTTC.

In its sample, this clonotype was seen many times. The rearrangement joins TRBV6-1 to TRBJ1-5, with 10 bases fitting TRBD1. The CDR3 contains 16 residues. In germline, CDR1 is MNHNS, CDR2 SASEGT. V lost 6 bases, J lost 4 bases, and 9 bases stayed unmatched. The CDR3 nucleotides are TGTGCCAGCAGCCGCGGGACAGGGGAATTGAATCAGCCCCAGCATTTT. Protein sequence: CASSRGTGELNQPQHF.

There are many counts of this clonotype. The rearrangement links TRBV2 to TRBJ2-3, with 13 nucleotides matching TRBD2. Losses at the gene ends were 6 bases for V and 6 bases for J; bases not matched to a gene: 12. The CDR3 totals 17 residues. Germline V gives CDR1 SNHLY, CDR2 FYNNEI. This chain's CDR3 is CASRGVLAGGNGDTQYF. DNA of the CDR3: TGTGCCAGCAGAGGAGTACTAGCGGGAGGGAACGGGGATACGCAGTATTTT.

This clonotype has ten or more counts. The chain recombines TRBV20-1 with TRBJ2-1, with D uncertain. The CDR3 is 11 residues long. Trimming shortened V by 7 bases and J by 6 bases, and 10 bases separated the two germline ends. The V gene's germline CDR1 is DFQATT and CDR2 SNEGSKA (reference sequence). CDR3 loop: CSEDRGNEQFF. The CDR3 nucleotides read TGCAGTGAGGATCGAGGCAATGAGCAGTTCTTC.

This clonotype occurred many times. The chain uses TRBV24-1 and TRBJ2-5; D possibly corresponds to TRBD2 (6 bases). Germline values: CDR1 KGHDR, CDR2 SFDVKD. Deletions cut 4 bases from V and 1 base from J, with 9 bases between. This CDR3 has 14 residues. The CDR3 spells CATSDASAQETQYF. The CDR3 DNA is TGTGCCACCAGTGACGCTAGCGCCCAAGAGACCCAGTACTTC.

This clonotype occurred many times. The chain couples TRBV4-1 to TRBJ1-1; D is uncertain. V was cut by 1 base and J by 1 base, with 7 bases left in between. Germline CDR1 is MGHRA and CDR2 is YSYEKL. This CDR3 spans 14 amino acids. DNA of the CDR3: TGCGCCAGCAGCCAAGTTTGGGAGAACACTGAAGCTTTCTTT. Protein product: CASSQVWENTEAFF.

This clonotype was observed many times. The J gene is TRBJ2-5, the V gene TRBV7-2; D remains ambiguous. From germline, CDR1 is SGHTA and CDR2 FQGNSA. CDR3 length: 15 residues. The V and J ends lost 1 base and 0 bases respectively, with 9 bases between them. CDR3 in DNA: TGTGCCAGCAGCTTAGGGCTCCTATACCAAGAGACCCAGTACTTC. It encodes CASSLGLLYQETQYF. The variable domain in full, with the rest retrieved from reference TRBV7-2 and TRBJ2-5, is GAGVSQSPSNKVTEKGKDVELRCDPISGHTALYWYRQSLGQGLEFLIYFQGNSAPDKSGLPSDRFSAERTGGSVSTLTIQRTQQEDSAVYLCASSLGLLYQETQYFGPGTRLLVL.

V usage is TRBV30 and J usage is TRBJ2-5; TRBD1 aligns across 8 bases. V gave up 2 bases and J gave up 3 bases; unmatched junction bases: 11. The CDR3 length is 16 residues. The germline gives CDR1 GTSNPN, CDR2 SVGIG (reference sequence). This chain's CDR3 is CAWSRGSLDREETQYF. CDR3 nucleotide sequence: TGTGCCTGGAGTCGGGGGAGTTTGGACAGGGAAGAGACCCAGTACTTC. Drawing the rest from reference TRBV30 and TRBJ2-5, the complete variable domain is SQTIHQWPATLVQPVGSPLSLECTVEGTSNPNLYWYRQAAGRGLQLLFYSVGIGQISSEVPQNLSASRPQDRQFILSSKKLLLSDSGFYLCAWSRGSLDREETQYFGPGTRLLVL.

This clonotype was recorded at least ten times. The chain links TRBV7-2 to TRBJ2-7; D unclear. CDR3 length: 15 amino acids. Germline V gene lookup returns CDR1 SGHTA and CDR2 FQGNSA. Trimming left V 1 base short and J 3 bases short, with 13 bases between. The CDR3 spells CASSLEVRGVYEQYF. The DNA for the CDR3 is TGTGCCAGCAGCTTAGAAGTCCGTGGGGTCTACGAGCAGTACTTC.